This TCR beta chain was profiled in a study of shared clonotypes between healthy human individuals. The study, taken as a whole, reports: What naive subsets generally showed was a larger estimated richness than memory subsets showed.

On this clone: The antigen remains undetermined.

Naive CD8 cells were CD45RO-negative, positively selected for CCR7, excluding terminally differentiated effector memory CD45RA+ cells. The method was immunoSEQ multiplex PCR; TCRdb's version includes in-frame clones alone and lacks a portion of them. The sample has around 2,000,000 clones, over 85% seen once. Trimming removed 6 bases from V and 4 bases from J, with 10 bases in between. CDR3 length: 12 amino acids. CDR1 and CDR2 (germline): MNHNS, SASEGT. The chain recombines TRBV6-1 with TRBJ2-7; the D is unclear. Sample: naive CD8+ T cells sorted from blood. The receptor comes from a man between 18 and 35 years old in good health. The CDR3 here is CASRGWDYEQYF. The CDR3 coding sequence is TGTGCCAGCAGGGGTTGGGATTACGAGCAGTACTTC.